This entry features one T cell receptor beta chain sequence. Its specific antigen is unknown. From each donor, a roughly 2.5 ml peripheral blood sample was collected into PAXgene tubes and stored at -80 degrees C. Without T cell sorting, total RNA was isolated from whole blood using the PAXgene blood miRNA kit on an automated QIAcube. Peripheral blood from monozygotic twin pairs concordant or discordant for inflammatory bowel disease was subjected to deep TCRalpha and TCRbeta repertoire profiling with unique molecular barcoding. Smoking habits were recorded for all twin pairs, and each individual was classified as a current, former or never smoker. The library relied on 5' RACE. Preparation of each TCR library used about 4,000 ng of total RNA. For each sample, cDNA was synthesized in eight separate reactions using SMARTScribe reverse transcriptase. During cDNA synthesis, template switching introduced unique molecular identifiers that contained a 6-nucleotide sample barcode. TCRalpha and TCRbeta cDNA was amplified by two nested PCRs of approximately 17 and 9 cycles, with bead purification after each PCR. Before amplification, the cDNA was treated with uracil DNA-glycosylase and purified using the QIAquick PCR purification kit. The second PCR added Illumina TruSeq-compatible adapters along with sample-specific barcodes. Library quality and concentration were assessed using TapeStation and Qubit, and approximately 5 ng of each library was pooled. Sequencing of the pooled libraries was done on an Illumina HiSeq2500 single-index Rapid Run using custom sequencing primers and 2 x 100 bp reads. The original pipeline was this. PCR and sequencing errors were corrected by UMI-based consensus assembly using MiGEC version 1.2.6. MiXCR version 2.1.1 was used for V(D)J alignment, clonotype assembly and CDR3 extraction. To normalise gene usage, clonotype sharing and MAIT/NKT TCR abundance, the top 1000, 10 000 and 20 000 clonotypes in each sample were analysed. Diversity was computed as the inverse Simpson index with the vegan R package after downsampling to 27 000 UMIs. Statistical testing used paired Mann-Whitney U tests on the discordant twin pairs and applied Benjamini-Hochberg correction for multiple testing. TCRdb reprocessed the reads and assigns one entry to each CDR3 protein sequence, leaving out DNA. V and J calls and clone size were set by TCRdb, not the authors. This sample's clone table shows a few hundred thousand distinct CDR3 sequences. 1.5% to 2% of the sample is taken by the ten largest.

The data derive from a study of monozygotic twins with inflammatory bowel disease (dated by TCRdb to between 2017 and 2020). Some background on the complete study: The complete study included approximately 28 monozygotic twin pairs: 19 IBD-discordant Danish pairs and nine German pairs, of which four were IBD-concordant and five were IBD-discordant. Each individual had, on average, about 151 000 unique TCRalpha sequences and 181 000 unique TCRbeta sequences available for analysis. The search for disease-associated traits relied mainly on comparing IBD patients with their genetically identical healthy co-twins within discordant pairs.

Per the germline V gene, SGHTA is the CDR1 and FQGNSA is the CDR2. From cysteine to phenylalanine, the CDR3 is 17 amino acids long. The entry carries no DNA sequence. The investigation overall reported the following: Differing immunosuppressive treatments among patients may have added background noise and inter-individual variability to the repertoires. Different T cell subtypes could not be distinguished in the analysis. A decrease in TCRbeta repertoire diversity, as measured by inverse Simpson index, was observed in IBD patients compared with their healthy co-twins. No single strong signal or clonotype linked to IBD turned up in the results, so the idea that one exists was not supported. Compared with healthy twins, IBD patients shared fewer clonotypes with other individuals, and the difference was most pronounced in patients with signs of disease activity. No difference in repertoire similarity was observed between concordant and discordant twins, possibly owing to limited statistical power.

The origin of this receptor is a human donor with ulcerative colitis or Crohn's disease, or a healthy co-twin of an affected twin (not recorded which). Sequenced: blood. Rearrangement joined TRBV7-2 to TRBJ2-4. The CDR3 corresponds to CASSLGQRLLPKNIQYF.